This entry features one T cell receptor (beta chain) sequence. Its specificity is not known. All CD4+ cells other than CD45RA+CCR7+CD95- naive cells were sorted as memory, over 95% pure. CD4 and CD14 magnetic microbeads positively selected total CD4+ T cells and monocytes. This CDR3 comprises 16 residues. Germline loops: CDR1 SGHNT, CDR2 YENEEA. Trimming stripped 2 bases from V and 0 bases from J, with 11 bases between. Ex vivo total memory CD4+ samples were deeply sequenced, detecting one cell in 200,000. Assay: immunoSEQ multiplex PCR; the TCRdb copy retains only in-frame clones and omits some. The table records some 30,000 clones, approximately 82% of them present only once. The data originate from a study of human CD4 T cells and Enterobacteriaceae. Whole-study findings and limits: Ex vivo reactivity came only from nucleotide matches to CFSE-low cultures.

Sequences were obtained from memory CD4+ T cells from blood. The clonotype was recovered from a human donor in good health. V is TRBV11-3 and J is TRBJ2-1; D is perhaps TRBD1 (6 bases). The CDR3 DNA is TGTGCCAGCAGCTTATCCCAGGGGTACTCCTACAATGAGCAGTTCTTC. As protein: CASSLSQGYSYNEQFF.